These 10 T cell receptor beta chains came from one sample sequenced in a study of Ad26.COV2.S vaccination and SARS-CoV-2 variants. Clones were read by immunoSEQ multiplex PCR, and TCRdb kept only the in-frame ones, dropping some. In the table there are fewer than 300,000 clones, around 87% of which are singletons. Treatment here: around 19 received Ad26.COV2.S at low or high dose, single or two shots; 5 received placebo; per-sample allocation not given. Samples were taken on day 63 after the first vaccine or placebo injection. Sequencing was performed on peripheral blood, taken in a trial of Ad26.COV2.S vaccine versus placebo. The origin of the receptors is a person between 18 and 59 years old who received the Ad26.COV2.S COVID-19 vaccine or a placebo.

This chain's CDR3 is CASSVVRKNTGELFF. The CDR3 bases are TGTGCCAGCAGTGTAGTTCGGAAGAACACCGGGGAGCTGTTTTTT. The genes are TRBV2 and TRBJ2-2; no definite D call. Germline CDR1 and CDR2: SNHLY and FYNNEI. V was trimmed by 4 bases and J by 1 base, leaving 10 bases between them. The CDR3 runs to 15 residues.

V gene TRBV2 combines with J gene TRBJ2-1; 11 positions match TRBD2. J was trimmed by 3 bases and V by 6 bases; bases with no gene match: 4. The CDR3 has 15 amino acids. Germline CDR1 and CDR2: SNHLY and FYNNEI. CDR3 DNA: TGTGCCAGCAGCTCCGGGACTAGCGGCTACAATGAGCAGTTCTTC. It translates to CASSSGTSGYNEQFF.

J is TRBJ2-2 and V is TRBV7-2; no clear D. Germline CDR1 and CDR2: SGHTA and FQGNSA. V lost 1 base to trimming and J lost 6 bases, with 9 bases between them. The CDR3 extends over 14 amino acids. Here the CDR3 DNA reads TGTGCCAGCAGCTTAGTCTCGGGTTCCGGGGAGCTGTTTTTT. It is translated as CASSLVSGSGELFF.

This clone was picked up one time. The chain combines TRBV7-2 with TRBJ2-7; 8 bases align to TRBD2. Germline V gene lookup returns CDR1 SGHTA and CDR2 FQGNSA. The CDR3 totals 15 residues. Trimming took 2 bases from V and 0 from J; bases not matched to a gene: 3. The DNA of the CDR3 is TGTGCCAGCAGCTTATTAGCGGGAAGCTCCTACGAGCAGTACTTC. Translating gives CASSLLAGSSYEQYF.

The CDR3 DNA reads TGTGCCAGCAGTGACTCCATGGATTCCGGGTTCGCTGGCTACACCTTC. This gives the protein CASSDSMDSGFAGYTF. The chain couples TRBV6-4 to TRBJ1-2; D unresolved. Per germline, CDR1 MRHNA and CDR2 SNTAGT. The CDR3 extends over 16 amino acids. V lost 0 bases to trimming and J lost 7 bases, with 18 bases between them.

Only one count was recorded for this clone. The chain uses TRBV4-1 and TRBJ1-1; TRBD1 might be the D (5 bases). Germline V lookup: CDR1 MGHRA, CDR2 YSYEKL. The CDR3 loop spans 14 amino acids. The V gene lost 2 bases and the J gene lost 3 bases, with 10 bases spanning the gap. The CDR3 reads CASSQTQGYTEAFF. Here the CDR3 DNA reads TGCGCCAGCAGCCAAACGCAGGGTTACACTGAAGCTTTCTTT.

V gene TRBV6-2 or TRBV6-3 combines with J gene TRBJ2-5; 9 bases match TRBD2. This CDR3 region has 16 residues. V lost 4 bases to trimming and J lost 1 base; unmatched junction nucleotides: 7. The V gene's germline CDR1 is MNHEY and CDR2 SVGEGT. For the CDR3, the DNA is TGTGCCAGCAGTTCCCCTAGCGGGGCCTCCCAAGAGACCCAGTACTTC. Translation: CASSSPSGASQETQYF.

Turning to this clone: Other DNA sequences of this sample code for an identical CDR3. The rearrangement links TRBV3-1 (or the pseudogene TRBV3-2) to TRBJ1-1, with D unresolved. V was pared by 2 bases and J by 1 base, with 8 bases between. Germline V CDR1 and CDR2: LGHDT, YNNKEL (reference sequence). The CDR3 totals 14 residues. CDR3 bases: TGTGCCAGCAGCCAAAGACAATCGAACACTGAAGCTTTCTTT. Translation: CASSQRQSNTEAFF.

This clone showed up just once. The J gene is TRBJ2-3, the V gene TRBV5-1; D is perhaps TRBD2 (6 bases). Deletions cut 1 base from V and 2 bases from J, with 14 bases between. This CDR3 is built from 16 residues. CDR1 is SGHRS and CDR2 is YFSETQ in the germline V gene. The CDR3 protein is CASSLMGRGNTDTQYF. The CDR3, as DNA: TGCGCCAGCAGCTTGATGGGGCGGGGTAACACAGATACGCAGTATTTT. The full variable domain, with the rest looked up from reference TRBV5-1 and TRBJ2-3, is KAGVTQTPRYLIKTRGQQVTLSCSPISGHRSVSWYQQTPGQGLQFLFEYFSETQRNKGNFPGRFSGRQFSNSRSEMNVSTLELGDSALYLCASSLMGRGNTDTQYFGPGTRLTVL.

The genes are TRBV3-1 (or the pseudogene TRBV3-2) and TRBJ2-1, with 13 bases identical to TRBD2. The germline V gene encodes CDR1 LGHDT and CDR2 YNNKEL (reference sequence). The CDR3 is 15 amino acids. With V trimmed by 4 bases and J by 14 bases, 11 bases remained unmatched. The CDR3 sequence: CASSPSGTSGKQEFF. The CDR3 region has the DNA TGTGCCAGCAGCCCCAGCGGGACTAGCGGGAAACAGGAGTTCTTC.